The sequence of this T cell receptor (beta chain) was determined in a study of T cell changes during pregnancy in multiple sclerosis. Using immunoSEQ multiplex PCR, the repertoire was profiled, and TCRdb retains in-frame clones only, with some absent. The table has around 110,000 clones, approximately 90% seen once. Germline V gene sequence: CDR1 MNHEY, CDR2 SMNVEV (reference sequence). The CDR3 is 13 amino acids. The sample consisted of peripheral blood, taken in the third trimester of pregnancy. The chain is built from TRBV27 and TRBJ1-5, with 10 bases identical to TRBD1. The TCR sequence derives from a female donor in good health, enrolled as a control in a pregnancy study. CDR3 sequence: CAAGTGADQPQHF. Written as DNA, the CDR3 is TGTGCAGCCGGGACAGGGGCCGATCAGCCCCAGCATTTT.